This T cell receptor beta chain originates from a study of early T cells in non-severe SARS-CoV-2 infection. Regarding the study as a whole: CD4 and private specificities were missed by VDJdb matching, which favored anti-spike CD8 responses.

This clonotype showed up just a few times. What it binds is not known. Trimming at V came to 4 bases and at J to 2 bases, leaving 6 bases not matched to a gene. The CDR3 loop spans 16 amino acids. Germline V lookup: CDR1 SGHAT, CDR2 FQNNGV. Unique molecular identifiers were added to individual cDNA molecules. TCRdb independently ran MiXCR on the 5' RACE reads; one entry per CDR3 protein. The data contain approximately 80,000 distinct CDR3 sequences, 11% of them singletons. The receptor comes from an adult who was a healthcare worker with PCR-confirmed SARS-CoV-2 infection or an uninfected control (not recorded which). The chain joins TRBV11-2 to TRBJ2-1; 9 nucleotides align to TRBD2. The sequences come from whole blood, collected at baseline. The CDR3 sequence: CASSSLAGVTYNEQFF. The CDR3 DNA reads TGTGCCAGCAGCTCGTTAGCGGGGGTAACCTACAATGAGCAGTTCTTC.